Listed below are T cell receptor beta chains from one sample, sequenced in a study of T-cell reconstitution after alpha-beta-depleted transplantation in children. MiXCR was run by TCRdb on the PCR reads, yielding one entry per CDR3 protein. The sample records approximately 520,000 distinct CDR3 sequences, about 31% being singletons. This material consisted of PBMCs from the stem cell graft donor, taken from the stem cell graft. The origin of the receptors is a human donor who donated a stem cell graft to a child with aplastic anemia. CDR3s include the opening cysteine and the closing phenylalanine or tryptophan. A D gene is named only where the DNA matches it firmly. A clone size is listed for some rows: how often the clone was seen (once, few, many), or a class if it is expanded.

J gene	clone size	V gene	D gene	CDR3 protein	CDR3 DNA
TRBJ2-1	few	TRBV12-3/TRBV12-4	.	CASSLARDGNEQFF	TGTGCCAGCAGTTTAGCCAGGGATGGCAATGAGCAGTTCTTC
TRBJ1-1	few	TRBV7-2	TRBD1	CASSEVGRGVTEAFF	TGTGCCAGCAGCGAAGTCGGCAGGGGGGTCACTGAAGCTTTCTTT
TRBJ2-1	few	TRBV6-2/TRBV6-3	.	CASSIQLLEGQFF	TGTGCCAGCAGCATCCAGCTCCTAGAGGGGCAGTTCTTC
TRBJ2-7	.	TRBV28	.	CASSIRQVYEQYF	TGTGCCAGCAGTATCCGCCAAGTCTACGAGCAGTACTTC
TRBJ2-4	.	TRBV18	TRBD2	CASSPSLPGGDKNIQYF	TGTGCCAGCTCACCAAGTCTTCCGGGAGGGGACAAAAACATTCAGTACTTC
TRBJ2-3	few	TRBV7-2	.	CASSPRIASNTQYF	TGTGCCAGCAGCCCGAGGATTGCTTCAAATACGCAGTATTTT
TRBJ1-1	once	TRBV6-5	.	CASSYRAVVVTEAFF	TGTGCCAGCAGTTACAGGGCGGTTGTGGTCACTGAAGCTTTCTTT
TRBJ2-1	.	TRBV10-2	.	CASSRHRANEQFF	TGCGCCAGCAGCAGACACCGAGCCAATGAGCAGTTCTTC
TRBJ2-5	.	TRBV5-1	.	CASSPDRRGETQYF	TGCGCCAGCAGCCCCGACAGAAGGGGAGAGACCCAGTACTTC
TRBJ1-4	.	TRBV20-1	.	CSARAGSATNEKLFF	TGCAGTGCTCGCGCCGGGTCCGCAACTAATGAAAAACTGTTTTTT
TRBJ2-2	few	TRBV7-6	.	CASKSSATGELFF	TGTGCCAGCAAAAGCTCGGCCACCGGGGAGCTGTTTTTT
TRBJ1-1	.	TRBV24-1	TRBD1	CATSDPTGGRTEAFF	TGTGCCACCAGTGACCCCACAGGGGGCCGGACTGAAGCTTTCTTT
TRBJ2-7	.	TRBV6-2/TRBV6-3	TRBD2	CASRTSGVRTYEQYF	TGTGCCAGCAGGACTAGCGGGGTTCGAACCTACGAGCAGTACTTC
TRBJ1-1	few	TRBV30	.	CAWSFLGTISTEAFF	TGTGCCTGGAGTTTTCTCGGGACAATCAGCACTGAAGCTTTCTTT
TRBJ1-4	.	TRBV20-1	TRBD1	CSAGGGGDEKLFF	TGCAGTGCTGGGGGAGGGGGCGACGAAAAACTGTTTTTT
TRBJ1-4	.	TRBV4-1	.	CASREGYGLPEKLFF	TGCGCCAGCAGGGAGGGTTACGGCCTCCCTGAAAAACTGTTTTTT
TRBJ1-2	.	TRBV28	.	CASSVPSLGANYGYTF	TGTGCCAGCAGTGTGCCTTCTCTGGGAGCTAACTATGGCTACACCTTC
TRBJ2-3	few	TRBV10-3	.	CASGGSGRADTQYF	TGTGCCTCAGGAGGAAGTGGTAGGGCAGATACGCAGTATTTT
TRBJ2-1	.	TRBV20-1	TRBD1	CTARAQPGQGGNTYNEQFF	TGCACTGCTAGAGCCCAACCGGGACAGGGGGGAAACACCTACAATGAGCAGTTCTTC
TRBJ2-7	.	TRBV7-6	.	CASSSGSEQYF	TGTGCCAGCAGCTCGGGTTCCGAGCAGTACTTC
TRBJ1-1	.	TRBV3-1	.	CASSQGGRTEAFF	TGTGCCAGCAGCCAAGGGGGCCGAACTGAAGCTTTCTTT
TRBJ2-7	few	TRBV27	TRBD1	CASRLRGPVSSYEQYF	TGTGCCAGCAGGCTCAGGGGGCCGGTCTCCTCCTACGAGCAGTACTTC
TRBJ2-1	.	TRBV7-2	.	CASSPISGSDLYNEQFF	TGTGCCAGCAGTCCCATCTCGGGCAGTGATCTCTACAATGAGCAGTTCTTC
TRBJ2-7	.	TRBV6-2/TRBV6-3	TRBD1	CASRLGTGGTYEQYF	TGTGCCAGCAGACTTGGGACAGGGGGTACCTACGAGCAGTACTTC
TRBJ1-2	many	TRBV29-1	TRBD1	CSVAEMPGQGRGYTF	TGCAGCGTTGCCGAAATGCCGGGACAGGGAAGGGGCTACACCTTC
TRBJ2-4	many	TRBV9	.	CASSPLQGQGKNIQYF	TGTGCCAGCAGCCCACTACAGGGACAAGGCAAAAACATTCAGTACTTC
TRBJ1-3	.	TRBV12-3/TRBV12-4	TRBD1	CASSPSRTGGNTIYF	TGTGCCAGCAGCCCCTCCAGGACAGGGGGAAACACCATATATTTT
TRBJ1-1	few	TRBV10-3	TRBD1	CAIHDTWTGGPEAFF	TGTGCCATCCATGACACGTGGACAGGGGGACCTGAAGCTTTCTTT